The 29 T cell receptor beta chains given below trace back to one sample, sequenced in a study of radiotherapy plus CTLA-4 blockade in lung cancer. TCRdb keeps only in-frame clones here, not all; method: immunoSEQ multiplex PCR. The data hold 60,000 to 65,000 clones, with about 80% observed a single time. Source: peripheral blood, taken from a patient treated with radiotherapy plus ipilimumab. These receptors were taken from a human donor with non-small cell lung cancer who had a complete response to radiotherapy plus ipilimumab.

This clone was detected only once. The J gene is TRBJ1-1, the V gene TRBV2, with TRBD1 identical over 8 bases. The ends lost 5 bases at V and 2 bases at J; junction bases unmatched: 13. The CDR3 consists of 17 residues. The germline V gene encodes CDR1 SNHLY and CDR2 FYNNEI. The DNA of the CDR3 is TGTGCCAGCAGTCTGATTATTTGGACAGGGAGAAACACTGAAGCTTTCTTT. This translates into CASSLIIWTGRNTEAFF.

The chain joins TRBV19 to TRBJ2-1; 7 positions match TRBD2. CDR3 length equals 14 residues. The J segment lost 4 bases and the V segment lost 5 bases, leaving 5 bases of the junction unmatched. CDR1 LNHDA and CDR2 SQIVND come from the germline V gene (reference sequence). The chain's CDR3 is CASSPSGIYNEQFF. The DNA for the CDR3 is TGTGCCAGTAGTCCAAGCGGGATTTACAATGAGCAGTTCTTC.

The J gene is TRBJ1-4, the V gene TRBV6-6; 8 positions agree with TRBD1. V was pared by 7 bases and J by 5 bases, with 9 bases of the junction left unmatched. The CDR3 is 15 amino acids. Germline assignment: CDR1 MNHNY and CDR2 SVGAGI (reference sequence). The CDR3 reads CASTPGQVRNEKLFF. DNA of the CDR3: TGTGCCAGCACCCCGGGACAGGTTCGAAATGAAAAACTGTTTTTT.

The chain links TRBV7-9 to TRBJ2-1; 7 bases map to TRBD2. This CDR3 region has 15 residues. CDR1 is SEHNR, CDR2 FQNEAQ, per germline (reference sequence). J lost 9 bases, V lost 4 bases, and 12 bases had no gene match. The CDR3 is CASSSFRLAQTEQFF. The CDR3 bases are TGTGCCAGCAGCTCCTTTCGACTAGCCCAGACTGAGCAGTTCTTC.

This chain uses TRBV9 with TRBJ1-4; D is unresolved. The CDR3 is 20 residues long. Germline loops: CDR1 SGDLS, CDR2 YYNGEE. Trimming cost V 0 bases and J 4 bases, with 25 bases left between them. The CDR3 DNA reads TGTGCCAGCAGCGTAGTCGGGGAGAGGATTTCCCCTGTGGGTAATGAAAAACTGTTTTTT. It is translated as CASSVVGERISPVGNEKLFF.

V and J are TRBV25-1 and TRBJ2-3; TRBD2 matches at 12 bases. This CDR3 has 15 amino acids. With 5 bases clipped from V and 3 bases from J, the junction kept 3 bases outside the gene matches. Germline CDR1 MGHDK, CDR2 SYGVNS. CDR3 nucleotide sequence: TGTGCCAGCAGTCCCACTAGCGGGAGGACAGATACGCAGTATTTT. Amino acid sequence: CASSPTSGRTDTQYF.

The rearrangement uses TRBV10-3 and TRBJ2-5, with 7 nucleotides matching TRBD1. The length of the CDR3 is 16 residues. V lost 2 bases to trimming and J lost 1 base; unmatched junction nucleotides: 7. CDR1 and CDR2 (germline): ENHRY, SYGVKD. CDR3 loop: CAISEQDRKGQETQYF. The CDR3 bases are TGTGCCATCAGTGAGCAGGACAGGAAAGGCCAAGAGACCCAGTACTTC.

This clone is a singleton in its sample. This chain connects TRBV2 to TRBJ2-5; 8 bases are shared with TRBD2. Germline loops: CDR1 SNHLY, CDR2 FYNNEI. The CDR3 is 13 amino acids. V was clipped by 6 bases and J by 5 bases; unmatched bases: 5. This chain's CDR3 is CASSGGARETQYF. For the CDR3, the DNA is TGTGCCAGCAGCGGGGGGGCGCGGGAGACCCAGTACTTC.

The chain joins TRBV6-1 to TRBJ1-2; TRBD1 aligns across 9 bases. Trimming cost V 6 bases and J 5 bases; bases outside gene matches: 10. Looked up from germline, CDR1 is MNHNS and CDR2 is SASEGT. CDR3 length: 15 amino acids. The CDR3 nucleotides are TGTGCCAGCAGCCCCCTGGGGACAGGGAGATATGGCTACACCTTC. This encodes CASSPLGTGRYGYTF.

The gene calls are TRBV11-3 and TRBJ2-5; D is undetermined. CDR3 length: 13 amino acids. With 3 bases removed from V and 5 bases from J, the gap between germline ends came to 10 bases. Germline V CDR1 and CDR2: SGHNT, YENEEA. The CDR3 nucleotides read TGTGCCAGCAGCTTTACTGGCAGGGAGACCCAGTACTTC. Amino acid sequence: CASSFTGRETQYF. Variable domain in full (rest from reference TRBV11-3 and TRBJ2-5): EAGVVQSPRYKIIEKKQPVAFWCNPISGHNTLYWYLQNLGQGPELLIRYENEEAVDDSQLPKDRFSAERLKGVDSTLKIQPAELGDSAVYLCASSFTGRETQYFGPGTRLLVL.

This rearrangement joins TRBV27 to TRBJ2-7; possibly TRBD1 for D (5 bases). This CDR3 contains 15 residues. Trimming left V 7 bases short and J 3 bases short, with 19 bases between. In germline, CDR1 is MNHEY, CDR2 SMNVEV (reference sequence). The CDR3 sequence: CASKGLGQGDYEQYF. CDR3 in DNA: TGTGCCAGCAAAGGGCTGGGGCAGGGCGACTACGAGCAGTACTTC.

V usage is TRBV5-4 and J usage is TRBJ1-6; the D gene is possibly TRBD1 (5 bases). Germline V lookup: CDR1 SGHNT, CDR2 YYREEE (reference sequence). This CDR3 is built from 16 residues. Between the trimmed V and J ends, which lost 2 bases and 10 bases, there was a span of 19 bases. The CDR3 sequence: CASSFDRDPGGSPLHF. The CDR3 DNA reads as TGTGCCAGCAGCTTTGACCGGGACCCAGGTGGGTCACCCCTCCACTTT.

The chain is built from TRBV2 and TRBJ1-5, with D unclear. The germline V gene encodes CDR1 SNHLY and CDR2 FYNNEI. The CDR3 contains 14 residues. V was shortened by 7 bases and J by 2 bases, with 12 bases between the two germline ends. Here the CDR3 reads CASIEGTGNQPQHF. Here the CDR3 DNA reads TGTGCCAGCATAGAGGGAACGGGCAATCAGCCCCAGCATTTT.

The V call is TRBV25-1, the J call TRBJ2-7, with 7 nucleotides matching TRBD1. Per germline, CDR1 MGHDK and CDR2 SYGVNS. This CDR3 spans 13 amino acids. Losses at the gene ends were 3 bases for V and 5 bases for J; bases not matched to a gene: 4. For the CDR3, the DNA is TGTGCCAGCAGTGACAGGCAGGGGGACGAGCAGTACGTC. The encoded protein is CASSDRQGDEQYV.

The rearrangement links TRBV7-6 to TRBJ1-2, with a tentative D call TRBD1 (6 bases). The length of the CDR3 is 13 residues. Trimming stripped 5 bases from V and 5 bases from J, with 12 bases between. Germline assignment: CDR1 SGHVS and CDR2 FNYEAQ. The CDR3 region has the DNA TGTGCCAGCAGCGCGCAGGGGACATATGGCTACACCTTC. As protein: CASSAQGTYGYTF. The full variable domain, in which reference TRBV7-6 and TRBJ1-2 provide the parts outside the CDR3, is GAGVSQSPRYKVTKRGQDVALRCDPISGHVSLYWYRQALGQGPEFLTYFNYEAQQDKSGLPNDRFSAERPEGSISTLTIQRTEQRDSAMYRCASSAQGTYGYTFGSGTRLTVV.

The V call is TRBV7-2, the J call TRBJ2-7, with 9 bases that match TRBD2. The CDR3 totals 14 residues. The germline gives CDR1 SGHTA, CDR2 FQGNSA. The junction had 1 base not matched to a gene; V was cut back by 1 base and J by 3 bases. The CDR3 DNA is TGTGCCAGCAGCTTAGGACTAGCGGTCTACGAGCAGTACTTC. Translation gives CASSLGLAVYEQYF. Using reference TRBV7-2 and TRBJ2-7 for the parts outside the CDR3, the full variable domain is GAGVSQSPSNKVTEKGKDVELRCDPISGHTALYWYRQSLGQGLEFLIYFQGNSAPDKSGLPSDRFSAERTGGSVSTLTIQRTQQEDSAVYLCASSLGLAVYEQYFGPGTRLTVT.

The rearrangement joins TRBV9 to TRBJ1-1; D is unclear. Trimming took 0 bases from V and 1 from J, leaving 4 bases between them. The CDR3 length is 13 residues. In germline, CDR1 is SGDLS, CDR2 YYNGEE. CDR3 residues: CASSVEQNTEAFF. Written as DNA, the CDR3 is TGTGCCAGCAGCGTAGAACAGAACACTGAAGCTTTCTTT.

The chain recombines TRBV7-2 with TRBJ1-1; 12 nucleotides agree with TRBD1. Germline V gene data show CDR1 as SGHTA and CDR2 as FQGNSA. With 5 bases clipped from V and 3 bases from J, the junction kept 10 bases outside the gene matches. The CDR3 extends over 17 amino acids. The CDR3 nucleotides read TGTGCCAGCAGCCGGACCGGGACAGGGGGCGCGTACACTGAAGCTTTCTTT. Its translation is CASSRTGTGGAYTEAFF.

The chain is built from TRBV20-1 and TRBJ1-1, with D hard to call. There are 10 residues in the CDR3. Germline V lookup: CDR1 DFQATT, CDR2 SNEGSKA (reference sequence). The germline V and J ends were trimmed by 6 bases and 5 bases, with 7 bases remaining between them. CDR3 in DNA: TGCAGTGCCCGAGGGACTGAAGCTTTCTTT. This translates into CSARGTEAFF.

J is TRBJ1-5 and V is TRBV6-6; D remains unclear. Germline V gene data show CDR1 as MNHNY and CDR2 as SVGAGI (reference sequence). The CDR3 runs to 14 residues. Trimming pared 4 bases from V and 3 bases from J, leaving 10 bases between. CDR3 region: CASSWSGYNQPQHF. Here the CDR3 DNA reads TGTGCCAGCAGTTGGAGCGGATACAATCAGCCCCAGCATTTT.

This clone was seen a handful of times. The V gene is TRBV6-6, the J gene TRBJ1-2; D is undetermined. V was shortened by 5 bases and J by 6 bases, with 7 bases between the two germline ends. The CDR3 spans 11 residues. The germline gives CDR1 MNHNY, CDR2 SVGAGI (reference sequence). The CDR3 sequence: CASSPLDGYTF. The DNA for the CDR3 is TGTGCCAGCAGTCCCCTCGATGGCTACACCTTC.

This clone occurred once. The rearrangement uses TRBV11-2 and TRBJ2-7, with D unclear. The V and J ends lost 7 bases and 0 bases respectively, with 10 bases between them. The CDR3 has 13 amino acids. The germline V gene has CDR1 SGHAT and CDR2 FQNNGV. In DNA, the CDR3 is TGTGCCAGCACGGGCACCCTCTCCTACGAGCAGTACTTC. Encoded protein: CASTGTLSYEQYF. Full variable domain (remainder filled in from reference TRBV11-2 and TRBJ2-7): EAGVAQSPRYKIIEKRQSVAFWCNPISGHATLYWYQQILGQGPKLLIQFQNNGVVDDSQLPKDRFSAERLKGVDSTLKIQPAKLEDSAVYLCASTGTLSYEQYFGPGTRLTVT.

V gene TRBV27 combines with J gene TRBJ1-2; 7 positions match TRBD1. This CDR3 contains 15 residues. Per germline, CDR1 MNHEY and CDR2 SMNVEV (reference sequence). J was trimmed by 0 bases and V by 6 bases; bases with no gene match: 7. In DNA, the CDR3 is TGTGCCAGCAGGATCCGGGACAGTACTAACTATGGCTACACCTTC. Protein product: CASRIRDSTNYGYTF.

This chain connects TRBV4-3 to TRBJ1-1; 8 nucleotides line up with TRBD1. CDR1 and CDR2 (germline): LGHNA, YSLEER. J gave up 7 bases and V 3 bases, and 7 bases lay outside the gene matches. The CDR3 runs to 14 residues. The DNA of the CDR3 is TGCGCCAGCAGCCACTCGACAGGGGTGGGTGAAGCTTTCTTT. It codes for CASSHSTGVGEAFF.

The chain is built from TRBV28 and TRBJ1-1; no firm D call. V was cut by 3 bases and J by 0 bases, with 8 bases left in between. This CDR3 contains 14 residues. The germline V gene has CDR1 MDHEN and CDR2 SYDVKM. CDR3 amino acids: CASSFPLMNTEAFF. The CDR3 coding sequence is TGTGCCAGCAGTTTCCCCCTCATGAACACTGAAGCTTTCTTT. The full variable domain, in which reference TRBV28 and TRBJ1-1 provide the parts outside the CDR3, is DVKVTQSSRYLVKRTGEKVFLECVQDMDHENMFWYRQDPGLGLRLIYFSYDVKMKEKGDIPEGYSVSREKKERFSLILESASTNQTSMYLCASSFPLMNTEAFFGQGTRLTVV.

This chain uses TRBV7-2 with TRBJ1-2; D might be TRBD1 (6 bases). V lost 1 base and J lost 3, with 6 bases in between. CDR3 size: 13 residues. Germline lookup yields CDR1 SGHTA and CDR2 FQGNSA. CDR3 sequence reads: CASSLDRDYGYTF. The CDR3 DNA reads TGTGCCAGCAGCTTAGACAGGGACTATGGCTACACCTTC.

The chain is built from TRBV5-1 and TRBJ1-1; D uncertain. Germline CDR1 and CDR2: SGHRS and YFSETQ. The V and J ends lost 0 bases and 1 base respectively, with 7 bases between them. The CDR3 is 14 amino acids. The CDR3 region is CASSLGSGNTEAFF. CDR3 nucleotides: TGCGCCAGCAGCTTGGGCAGTGGGAACACTGAAGCTTTCTTT. The variable domain in full, completed from reference TRBV5-1 and TRBJ1-1, reads KAGVTQTPRYLIKTRGQQVTLSCSPISGHRSVSWYQQTPGQGLQFLFEYFSETQRNKGNFPGRFSGRQFSNSRSEMNVSTLELGDSALYLCASSLGSGNTEAFFGQGTRLTVV.

The rearrangement links TRBV6-4 to TRBJ1-2; tentatively, D is TRBD1 (6 bases). The CDR3 is 16 amino acids. V gave up 0 bases and J gave up 7 bases, with 18 bases separating them. CDR1 is MRHNA, CDR2 SNTAGT, per germline. In DNA, the CDR3 is TGTGCCAGCAGTGACTCCGGGGGGCGCGGGCTCGGTGGCTACACCTTC. Translating it yields CASSDSGGRGLGGYTF.

V is TRBV25-1 and J is TRBJ2-5, with D hard to call. V was shortened by 6 bases and J by 0 bases, with 14 bases between the two germline ends. Germline V lookup: CDR1 MGHDK, CDR2 SYGVNS. The CDR3 consists of 15 residues. The CDR3 protein is CASSSFSADQETQYF. The CDR3, as DNA: TGTGCCAGCAGCTCATTTTCGGCGGACCAAGAGACCCAGTACTTC.